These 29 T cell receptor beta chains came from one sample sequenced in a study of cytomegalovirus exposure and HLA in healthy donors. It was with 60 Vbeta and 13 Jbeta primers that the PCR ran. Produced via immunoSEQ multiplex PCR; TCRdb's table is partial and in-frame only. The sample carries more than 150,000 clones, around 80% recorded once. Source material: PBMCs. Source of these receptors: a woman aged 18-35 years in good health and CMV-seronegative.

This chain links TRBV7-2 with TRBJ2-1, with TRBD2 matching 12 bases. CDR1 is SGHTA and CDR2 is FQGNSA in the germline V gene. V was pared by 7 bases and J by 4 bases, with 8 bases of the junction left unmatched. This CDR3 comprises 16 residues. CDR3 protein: CASIQRGLAGYNEQFF. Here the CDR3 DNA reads TGTGCCAGCATCCAACGAGGACTAGCGGGGTACAATGAGCAGTTCTTC.

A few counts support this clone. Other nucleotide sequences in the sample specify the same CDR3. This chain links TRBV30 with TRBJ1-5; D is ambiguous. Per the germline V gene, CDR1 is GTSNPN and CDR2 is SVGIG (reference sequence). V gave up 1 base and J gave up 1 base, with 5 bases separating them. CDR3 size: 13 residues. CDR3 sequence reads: CAWSGQSNQPQHF. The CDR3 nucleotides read TGTGCCTGGAGTGGGCAGAGCAATCAGCCCCAGCATTTT. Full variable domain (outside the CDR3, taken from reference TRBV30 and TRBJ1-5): SQTIHQWPATLVQPVGSPLSLECTVEGTSNPNLYWYRQAAGRGLQLLFYSVGIGQISSEVPQNLSASRPQDRQFILSSKKLLLSDSGFYLCAWSGQSNQPQHFGDGTRLSIL.

CDR3 residues: CASSTDRRGPQHF. CDR3 DNA: TGTGCCAGCAGCACGGACAGGCGCGGGCCCCAGCATTTT. J is TRBJ1-5 and V is TRBV7-9, with 7 bases fitting TRBD1. V trimming: 5 bases; J trimming: 9 bases; junction bases outside the gene matches: 7. The CDR3 consists of 13 residues. Looked up from germline, CDR1 is SEHNR and CDR2 is FQNEAQ (reference sequence).

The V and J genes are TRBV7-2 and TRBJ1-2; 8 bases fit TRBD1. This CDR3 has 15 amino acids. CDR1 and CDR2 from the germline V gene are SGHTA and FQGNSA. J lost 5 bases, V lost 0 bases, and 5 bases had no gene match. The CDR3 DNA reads TGTGCCAGCAGCTTAGCCCTCGGACAGGGATATGGCTACACCTTC. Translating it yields CASSLALGQGYGYTF.

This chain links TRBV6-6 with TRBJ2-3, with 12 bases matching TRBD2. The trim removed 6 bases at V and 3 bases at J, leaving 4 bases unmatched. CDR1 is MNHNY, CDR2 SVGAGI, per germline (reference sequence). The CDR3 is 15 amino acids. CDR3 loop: CASRRTSGGTDTQYF. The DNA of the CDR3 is TGTGCCAGCAGACGCACTAGCGGGGGGACAGATACGCAGTATTTT.

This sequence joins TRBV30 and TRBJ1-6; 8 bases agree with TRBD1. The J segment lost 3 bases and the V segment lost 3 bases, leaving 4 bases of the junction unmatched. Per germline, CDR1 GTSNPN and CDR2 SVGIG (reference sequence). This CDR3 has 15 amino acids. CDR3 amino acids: CAWSGTGNYNSPLHF. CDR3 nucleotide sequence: TGTGCCTGGAGCGGGACAGGAAACTATAATTCACCCCTCCACTTT.

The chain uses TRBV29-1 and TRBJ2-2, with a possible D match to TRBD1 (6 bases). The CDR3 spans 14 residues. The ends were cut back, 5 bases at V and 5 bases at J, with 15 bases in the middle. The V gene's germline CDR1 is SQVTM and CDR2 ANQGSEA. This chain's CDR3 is CSVQGGATTGELFF. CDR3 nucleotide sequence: TGCAGCGTTCAAGGGGGAGCGACGACCGGGGAGCTGTTTTTT.

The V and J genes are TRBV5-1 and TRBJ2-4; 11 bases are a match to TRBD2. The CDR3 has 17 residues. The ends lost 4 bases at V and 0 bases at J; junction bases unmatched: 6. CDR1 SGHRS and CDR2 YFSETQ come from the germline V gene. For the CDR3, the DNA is TGCGCCAGCAGCCTTCTAGCGGGGGGCATAGCCAAAAACATTCAGTACTTC. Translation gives CASSLLAGGIAKNIQYF.

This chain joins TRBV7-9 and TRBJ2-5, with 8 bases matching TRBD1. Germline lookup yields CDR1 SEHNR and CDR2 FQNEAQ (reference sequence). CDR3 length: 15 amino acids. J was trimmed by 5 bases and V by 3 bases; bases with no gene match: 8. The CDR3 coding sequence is TGTGCCAGCAGCTTGGCAGGGGGCCTGCGGGAGACCCAGTACTTC. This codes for CASSLAGGLRETQYF. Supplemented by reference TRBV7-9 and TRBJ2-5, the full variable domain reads DTGVSQNPRHKITKRGQNVTFRCDPISEHNRLYWYRQTLGQGPEFLTYFQNEAQLEKSRLLSDRFSAERPKGSFSTLEIQRTEQGDSAMYLCASSLAGGLRETQYFGPGTRLLVL.

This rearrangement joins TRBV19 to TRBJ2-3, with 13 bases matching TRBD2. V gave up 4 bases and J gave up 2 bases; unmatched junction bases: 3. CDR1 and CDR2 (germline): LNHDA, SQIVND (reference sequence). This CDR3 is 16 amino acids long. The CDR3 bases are TGTGCCAGTAGTACGACTAGCGGGGGGTTCACAGATACGCAGTATTTT. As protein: CASSTTSGGFTDTQYF.

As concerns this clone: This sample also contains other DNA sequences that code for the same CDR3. Here the CDR3 reads CASSYSSLNTEAFF. In DNA, the CDR3 is TGTGCCAGCAGTTACTCGAGCCTGAACACTGAAGCTTTCTTT. The chain links TRBV6-5 to TRBJ1-1; no definite D call. V was trimmed by 0 bases and J by 0 bases, leaving 5 bases between them. The CDR3 has 14 residues. In germline, CDR1 is MNHEY, CDR2 SVGAGI.

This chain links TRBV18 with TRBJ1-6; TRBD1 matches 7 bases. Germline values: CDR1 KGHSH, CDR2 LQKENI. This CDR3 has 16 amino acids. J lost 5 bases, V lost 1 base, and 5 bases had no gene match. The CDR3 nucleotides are TGTGCCAGCTCACCACGACAGGGAATTGATAATTCACCCCTCCACTTT. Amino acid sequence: CASSPRQGIDNSPLHF.

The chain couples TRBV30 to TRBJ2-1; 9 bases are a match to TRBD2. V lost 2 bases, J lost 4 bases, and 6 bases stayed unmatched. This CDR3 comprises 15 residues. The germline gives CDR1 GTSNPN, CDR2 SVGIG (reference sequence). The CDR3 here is CAWSILAGIYNEQFF. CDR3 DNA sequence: TGTGCCTGGAGTATCCTAGCGGGGATATACAATGAGCAGTTCTTC.

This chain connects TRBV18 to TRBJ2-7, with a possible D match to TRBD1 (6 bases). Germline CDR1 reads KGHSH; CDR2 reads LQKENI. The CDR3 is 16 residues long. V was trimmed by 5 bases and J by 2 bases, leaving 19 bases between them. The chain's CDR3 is CASSVNRATGAYEQYF. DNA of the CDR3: TGTGCCAGCTCAGTGAACAGGGCGACGGGTGCCTACGAGCAGTACTTC.

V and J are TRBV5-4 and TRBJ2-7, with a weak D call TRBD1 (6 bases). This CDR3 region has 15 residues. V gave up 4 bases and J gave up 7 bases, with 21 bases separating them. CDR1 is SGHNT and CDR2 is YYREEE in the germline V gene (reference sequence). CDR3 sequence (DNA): TGTGCCAGCAGCCTAAATTCTCCAGGGGTGGGGGAGCAGTACTTC. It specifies CASSLNSPGVGEQYF.

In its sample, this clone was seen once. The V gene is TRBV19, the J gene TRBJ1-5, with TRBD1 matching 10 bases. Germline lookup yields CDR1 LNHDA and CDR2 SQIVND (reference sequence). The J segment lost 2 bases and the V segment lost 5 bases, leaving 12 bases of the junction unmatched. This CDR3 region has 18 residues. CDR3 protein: CASSPSTGGYVGNQPQHF. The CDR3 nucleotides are TGTGCCAGTAGTCCGTCGACAGGGGGCTATGTTGGCAATCAGCCCCAGCATTTT. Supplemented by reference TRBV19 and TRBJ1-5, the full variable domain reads DGGITQSPKYLFRKEGQNVTLSCEQNLNHDAMYWYRQDPGQGLRLIYYSQIVNDFQKGDIAEGYSVSREKKESFPLTVTSAQKNPTAFYLCASSPSTGGYVGNQPQHFGDGTRLSIL.

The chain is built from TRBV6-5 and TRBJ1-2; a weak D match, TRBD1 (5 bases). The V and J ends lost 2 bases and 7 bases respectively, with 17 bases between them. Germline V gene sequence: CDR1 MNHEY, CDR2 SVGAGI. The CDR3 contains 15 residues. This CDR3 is CASSYDTTIRGGYTF. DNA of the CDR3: TGTGCCAGCAGTTACGACACCACCATTAGGGGTGGCTACACCTTC.

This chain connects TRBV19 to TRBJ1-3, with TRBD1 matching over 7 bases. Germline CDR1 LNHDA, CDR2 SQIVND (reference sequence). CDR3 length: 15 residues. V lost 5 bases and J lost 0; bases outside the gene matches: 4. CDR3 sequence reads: CASSVGQFSGNTIYF. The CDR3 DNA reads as TGTGCCAGTAGTGTGGGACAGTTCTCTGGAAACACCATATATTTT. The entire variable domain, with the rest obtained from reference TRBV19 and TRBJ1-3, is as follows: DGGITQSPKYLFRKEGQNVTLSCEQNLNHDAMYWYRQDPGQGLRLIYYSQIVNDFQKGDIAEGYSVSREKKESFPLTVTSAQKNPTAFYLCASSVGQFSGNTIYFGEGSWLTVV.

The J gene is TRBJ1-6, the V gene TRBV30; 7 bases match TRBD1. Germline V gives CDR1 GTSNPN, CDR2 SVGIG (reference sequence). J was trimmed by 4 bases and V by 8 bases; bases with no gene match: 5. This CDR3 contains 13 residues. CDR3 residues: CARGTAYNSPLHF. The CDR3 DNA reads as TGTGCCCGGGGGACAGCTTATAATTCACCCCTCCACTTT. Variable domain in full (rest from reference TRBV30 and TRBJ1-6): SQTIHQWPATLVQPVGSPLSLECTVEGTSNPNLYWYRQAAGRGLQLLFYSVGIGQISSEVPQNLSASRPQDRQFILSSKKLLLSDSGFYLCARGTAYNSPLHFGNGTRLTVT.

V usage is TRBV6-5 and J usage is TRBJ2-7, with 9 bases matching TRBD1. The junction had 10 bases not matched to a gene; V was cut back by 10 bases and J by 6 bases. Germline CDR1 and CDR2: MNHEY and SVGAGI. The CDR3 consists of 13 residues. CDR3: CATYPGQGAEQYF. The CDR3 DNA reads TGTGCCACCTATCCGGGACAGGGTGCCGAGCAGTACTTC.

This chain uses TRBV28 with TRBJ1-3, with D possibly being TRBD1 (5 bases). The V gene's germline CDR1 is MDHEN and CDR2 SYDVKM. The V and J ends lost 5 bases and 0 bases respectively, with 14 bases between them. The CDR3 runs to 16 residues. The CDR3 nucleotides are TGTGCCAGCAGTGAAAAATCAGGGTTCTCTGGAAACACCATATATTTT. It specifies CASSEKSGFSGNTIYF. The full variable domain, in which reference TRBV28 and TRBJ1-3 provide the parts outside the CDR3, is DVKVTQSSRYLVKRTGEKVFLECVQDMDHENMFWYRQDPGLGLRLIYFSYDVKMKEKGDIPEGYSVSREKKERFSLILESASTNQTSMYLCASSEKSGFSGNTIYFGEGSWLTVV.

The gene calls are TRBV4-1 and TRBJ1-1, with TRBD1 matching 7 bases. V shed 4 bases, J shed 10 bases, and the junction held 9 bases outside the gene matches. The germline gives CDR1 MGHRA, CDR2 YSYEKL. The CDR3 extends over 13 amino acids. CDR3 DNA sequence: TGCGCCAGCAGCCCGACAGGGCCGAACCCAGCTTTCTTT. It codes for CASSPTGPNPAFF.

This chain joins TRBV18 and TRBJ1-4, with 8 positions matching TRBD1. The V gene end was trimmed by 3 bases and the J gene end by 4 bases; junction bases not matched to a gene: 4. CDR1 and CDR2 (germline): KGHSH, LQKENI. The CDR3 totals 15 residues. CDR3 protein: CASSPLGQDNEKLFF. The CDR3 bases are TGTGCCAGCTCACCCCTGGGACAGGATAATGAAAAACTGTTTTTT.

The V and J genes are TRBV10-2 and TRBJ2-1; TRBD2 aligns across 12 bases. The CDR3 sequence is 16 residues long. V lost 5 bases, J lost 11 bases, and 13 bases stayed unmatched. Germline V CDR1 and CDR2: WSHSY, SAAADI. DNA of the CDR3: TGCGCCAGCAGTAAACCGGGACTAGCGGGCTCCCAGAAGCAGTTCTTC. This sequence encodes CASSKPGLAGSQKQFF.

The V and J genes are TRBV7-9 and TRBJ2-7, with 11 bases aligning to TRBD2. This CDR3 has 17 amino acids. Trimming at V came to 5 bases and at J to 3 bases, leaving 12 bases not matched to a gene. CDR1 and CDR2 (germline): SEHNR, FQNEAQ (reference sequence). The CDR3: CASSPGTWTSGRYEQYF. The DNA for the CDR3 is TGTGCCAGCAGCCCGGGGACTTGGACTAGCGGGCGCTACGAGCAGTACTTC.

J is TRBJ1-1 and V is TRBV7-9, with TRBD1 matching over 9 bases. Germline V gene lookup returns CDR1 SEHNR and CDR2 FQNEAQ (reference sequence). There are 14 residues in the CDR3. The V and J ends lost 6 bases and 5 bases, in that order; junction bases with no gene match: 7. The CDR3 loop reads CASSQQGAGTEAFF. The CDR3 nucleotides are TGTGCCAGCAGTCAACAGGGGGCCGGAACTGAAGCTTTCTTT.

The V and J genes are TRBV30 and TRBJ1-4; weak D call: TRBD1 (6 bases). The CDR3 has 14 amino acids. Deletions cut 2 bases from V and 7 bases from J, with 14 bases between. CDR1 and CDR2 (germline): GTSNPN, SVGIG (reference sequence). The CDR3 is CAWSRQATGEKLFF. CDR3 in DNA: TGTGCCTGGAGTCGACAGGCCACTGGTGAAAAACTGTTTTTT.

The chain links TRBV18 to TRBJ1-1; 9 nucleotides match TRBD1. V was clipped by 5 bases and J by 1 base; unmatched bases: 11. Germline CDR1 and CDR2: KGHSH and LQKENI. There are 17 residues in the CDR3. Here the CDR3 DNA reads TGTGCCAGCTCAAGATTGGACAGGGGAGGGGCGAACACTGAAGCTTTCTTT. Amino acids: CASSRLDRGGANTEAFF.

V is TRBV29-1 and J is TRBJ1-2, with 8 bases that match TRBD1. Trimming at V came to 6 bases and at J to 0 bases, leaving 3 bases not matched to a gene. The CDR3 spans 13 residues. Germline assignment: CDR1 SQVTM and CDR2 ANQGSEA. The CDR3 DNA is TGCAGCGTGGGACAGGAAGCTAACTATGGCTACACCTTC. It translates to CSVGQEANYGYTF.